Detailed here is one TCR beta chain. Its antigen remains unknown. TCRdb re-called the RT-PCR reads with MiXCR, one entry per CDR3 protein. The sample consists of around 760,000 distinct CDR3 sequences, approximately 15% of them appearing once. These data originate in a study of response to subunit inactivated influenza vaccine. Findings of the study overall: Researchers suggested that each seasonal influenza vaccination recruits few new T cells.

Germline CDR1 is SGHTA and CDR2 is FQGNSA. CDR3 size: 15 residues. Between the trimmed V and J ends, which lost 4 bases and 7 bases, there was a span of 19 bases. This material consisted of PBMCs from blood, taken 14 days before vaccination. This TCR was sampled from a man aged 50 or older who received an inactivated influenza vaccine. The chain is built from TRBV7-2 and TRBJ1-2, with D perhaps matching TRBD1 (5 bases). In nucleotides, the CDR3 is TGTGCCAGCAGCTCATCCCCCGGGACTCCGGTTGGCTACACCTTC. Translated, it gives CASSSSPGTPVGYTF.